The entry below describes one TCR beta chain. The PCR ran on 60 Vbeta and 13 Jbeta primers. The table came from immunoSEQ multiplex PCR; TCRdb's copy has only in-frame clones and leaves some out. The sample records 150,000 to 200,000 clones, 75% to 85% being singletons. The sample belongs to a study of cytomegalovirus exposure and HLA in healthy donors. Input material: PBMCs. This clonotype originated in a girl aged 10 to 17 in good health and CMV-seropositive.

The CDR3 sequence: CASRVGGTGANVLTF. Here the CDR3 DNA reads TGTGCCAGCAGAGTGGGGGGGACTGGGGCCAACGTCCTGACTTTC. This rearrangement joins TRBV11-2 to TRBJ2-6; 7 nucleotides line up with TRBD2. The germline CDR1 and CDR2 sequences are SGHAT and FQNNGV. There are 15 residues in the CDR3. The V segment lost 6 bases and the J segment 2 bases; nucleotides outside the gene matches: 4.